The TCR beta chain under discussion was sequenced for a study of blood T cell repertoires in COVID-19 (TCRdb year 2020). Study-level background: The collaborator samples originated in the United States, Italy and Spain and spanned the acute and convalescent phases of COVID-19. The repertoires were released in a freely available public database meant as a resource for research on the immune response to SARS-CoV-2. Subjects who had been exposed to COVID-19, were actively infected with it, or had recovered from it provided the deeply sampled blood TCRbeta repertoires that made up the dataset. HLA class I and class II types, where available, came from metadata supplied by the sample provider rather than from assay-based typing. Nearly every sample came with metadata listing a de-identified subject ID, COVID-19 status, age in years and sex. Samples were obtained from the ongoing ImmuneRACE study (first 160 participants) and from some 1,200 subjects provided by 6 global collaborators. The prospective study material was composed of cDNA or gDNA derived from T cells, B-cell-depleted T cells, or PBMCs. Beyond this particular receptor, the publication reports: The quantity of clinical and demographic metadata differed by source and by participant and was supplied without curation.

The immunoSEQ Assay, a bias-controlled multiplex PCR, was used to amplify TCRbeta CDR3 regions from genomic DNA. Concerning the study's data processing: The number of nucleated cells in each sample was estimated from the amplification of reference gene primers within the assay. To quantify the absolute abundance of each unique TCRbeta CDR3 rearrangement, sequence reads were collapsed and filtered. Productive Simpson clonality was computed per sample as the square root of Simpson's diversity index over productive rearrangements. This is the immuneACCESS table as TCRdb keeps it, with only in-frame sequences that have V and J called. A part of the clones is gone; compared with another copy, unresolved V genes explain less than half, and the rest is unexplained. Clone size and V and J calls were adopted from that table, with D and trimming inferred from the DNA. In all, the sample holds 200,000 to 300,000 clones, and 87% of those were seen once. Of the sample, more than 1.3% is held by the ten largest clones.

Another Seattle source contributed samples from volunteer blood donors who had recovered from COVID-19. Collaborating institutions collected whole blood in K2EDTA tubes following their own protocols. For TCRbeta analysis, collaborators shipped samples in one of three forms: frozen whole blood, isolated PBMCs, or DNA extracted from either of those sample types. As encoded in the germline V gene, CDR1 is SGHRS while CDR2 is YFSETQ. The CDR3 goes from the cysteine to the phenylalanine over 15 residues. CDR3 DNA is the only sequence kept; it has 45 bases, read in frame from the first base. The V end gives up 0 bases and the J end 6 bases, leaving 8 bases in the junction not matched to a gene. Note on this clone: The specificity of this receptor is unknown. Nothing much larger sits one base from this clone, and base qualities are not available.

The chain uses TRBV5-1 and TRBJ2-7; 8 bases in between match TRBD1. This TCR derives from a woman aged 40 to 50 who had recovered from COVID-19. The sequenced sample was peripheral blood. This receptor has the CDR3 CASSLAATGVIEQYF. In nucleotide form, the sequence is TGCGCCAGCAGCTTGGCTGCGACAGGGGTGATCGAGCAGTACTTC.